This is a list of T cell receptor beta chains from one sample in a study of shared clonotypes between healthy human individuals. Generated by immunoSEQ multiplex PCR, the TCRdb table keeps only in-frame clones and is missing some. The table has about 1 million clones, around 75% seen once. Sequences were obtained from memory CD4+ T cells sorted from blood. The receptor source for this set is a man between 18 and 29 years old in good health. The CDR3 runs from the conserved cysteine through the conserved F or W. A D gene is named only where the DNA matches it firmly. For some rows the clone size is stated as once, few or many, or as a class when expanded; others skip it.

size	V	J	D	CDR3	DNA
NA	TRBV5-1	TRBJ2-6	TRBD1	CASSLQGATRSGANVLTF	TGCGCCAGCAGCTTACAGGGGGCAACCCGCTCTGGGGCCAACGTCCTGACTTTC
NA	TRBV9	TRBJ2-7	NA	CASSVGPDSFGQYF	TGTGCCAGCAGCGTAGGCCCTGATTCTTTCGGGCAGTACTTC
NA	TRBV11-2	TRBJ2-7	NA	CASSLRGDEQYF	TGTGCCAGCAGCTTAAGGGGGGACGAGCAGTACTTC
NA	TRBV9	TRBJ1-1	TRBD1	CASSGTGGDTEAFF	TGTGCCAGCAGCGGGACAGGGGGGGACACTGAAGCTTTCTTT
NA	TRBV29-1	TRBJ2-7	NA	CSVGGRYEQYF	TGCAGCGTTGGGGGCCGATACGAGCAGTACTTC
NA	TRBV5-1	TRBJ2-7	NA	CASSLMTGSYEQYF	TGCGCCAGCAGCTTGATGACAGGTTCCTACGAGCAGTACTTC
many	TRBV29-1	TRBJ2-5	NA	CSAGRAQETQYF	TGCAGCGCTGGCAGGGCCCAAGAGACCCAGTACTTC
NA	TRBV2	TRBJ1-1	NA	CASSEAWQGRTEAFF	TGTGCCAGCAGTGAAGCGTGGCAGGGGAGGACTGAAGCTTTCTTT
NA	TRBV27	TRBJ2-3	TRBD2	CASSLNGAGGDTQYF	TGTGCCAGCAGTTTGAACGGCGCGGGAGGCGATACGCAGTATTTT
few	TRBV11-2	TRBJ2-7	NA	CASSLAFSYEQYF	TGTGCCAGCAGCTTAGCCTTCTCCTACGAGCAGTACTTC
NA	TRBV6-5	TRBJ1-2	NA	CASSYSRGPNYGYTF	TGTGCCAGCAGTTACTCACGGGGGCCTAACTATGGCTACACCTTC
NA	TRBV9	TRBJ2-5	TRBD2	CASSPRLAGGQETQYF	TGTGCCAGCAGCCCCCGACTAGCGGGAGGGCAAGAGACCCAGTACTTC
NA	TRBV14	TRBJ1-6	NA	CASSQDNFLKRSPLHF	TGTGCCAGCAGCCAAGATAACTTCTTAAAGCGTTCACCCCTCCACTTT
NA	TRBV28	TRBJ2-7	TRBD2	CASSFAGGTYEQYF	TGTGCCAGCAGTTTTGCGGGAGGGACCTACGAGCAGTACTTC
NA	TRBV4-1	TRBJ1-5	NA	CASSQDVDRISNQPQHF	TGCGCCAGCAGCCAAGATGTAGACAGGATTAGCAATCAGCCCCAGCATTTT
NA	TRBV30	TRBJ1-4	NA	CAWGSREKLFF	TGTGCCTGGGGGAGTCGCGAAAAACTGTTTTTT
NA	TRBV12-5	TRBJ2-2	TRBD1	CASGLGQGSAGELFF	TGTGCTAGTGGTTTGGGACAGGGTTCGGCCGGGGAGCTGTTTTTT
NA	TRBV28	TRBJ1-2	NA	CASSSGNRLGGYTF	TGTGCCAGCAGTTCCGGGAACAGGTTGGGAGGCTACACCTTC
NA	TRBV23-1	TRBJ2-1	NA	CASSPSDKGGLYNEQFF	TGCGCCAGCAGTCCCTCGGACAAGGGGGGCTTGTACAATGAGCAGTTCTTC
NA	TRBV2	TRBJ2-7	NA	CASSDWWPKSYEQYF	TGTGCCAGCAGTGATTGGTGGCCCAAGTCCTACGAGCAGTACTTC
NA	TRBV30	TRBJ1-6	NA	CAWSASDFNSPLHF	TGTGCCTGGAGTGCTTCAGACTTTAATTCACCCCTCCACTTT
NA	TRBV5-4	TRBJ1-1	NA	CASSPDRIKNTEAFF	TGTGCCAGCAGCCCCGACCGGATAAAGAACACTGAAGCTTTCTTT
few	TRBV7-2	TRBJ1-3	NA	CASSFDSQTGNTIYF	TGTGCCAGCAGCTTCGACAGCCAGACTGGAAACACCATATATTTT
NA	TRBV5-1	TRBJ1-4	TRBD1	CASSLAGGDEKLFF	TGCGCCAGCAGCTTGGCAGGGGGAGATGAAAAACTGTTTTTT
NA	TRBV5-6	TRBJ2-4	NA	CASSQDVAKNIQYF	TGTGCCAGCAGCCAGGACGTAGCCAAAAACATTCAGTACTTC
NA	TRBV11-2	TRBJ2-3	NA	CASSLDLWTGGVDTQYF	TGTGCCAGCAGCTTAGATCTGTGGACCGGAGGGGTAGATACGCAGTATTTT
NA	TRBV7-2	TRBJ2-5	TRBD1	CASSFRPGQEETQYF	TGTGCCAGCAGCTTTAGACCGGGACAGGAAGAGACCCAGTACTTC
many	TRBV19	TRBJ1-5	NA	CASSRPGLVLQPQHF	TGTGCCAGTAGTAGACCTGGTCTGGTTTTGCAGCCCCAGCATTTT
NA	TRBV2	TRBJ2-6	TRBD2	CASRLAGVGANVLTF	TGTGCCAGCAGACTAGCGGGAGTCGGGGCCAACGTCCTGACTTTC
NA	TRBV7-9	TRBJ1-2	TRBD1	CASSLTGQGMDGYTF	TGTGCCAGCAGCTTAACTGGACAGGGGATGGATGGCTACACCTTC
NA	TRBV27	TRBJ2-1	NA	CASSPQGNEQFF	TGTGCCAGCAGTCCACAGGGCAATGAGCAGTTCTTC
NA	TRBV4-3	TRBJ2-7	NA	CASSHAGARYEQYF	TGCGCCAGCAGCCATGCAGGGGCGCGATACGAGCAGTACTTC
NA	TRBV6-1	TRBJ2-3	TRBD1	CASSTRQGTDTQYF	TGTGCCAGCAGTACTCGACAGGGAACAGATACGCAGTATTTT
NA	TRBV5-6	TRBJ1-5	NA	CASSLTGAINQPQHF	TGTGCCAGCAGCTTGACTGGGGCTATCAATCAGCCCCAGCATTTT
NA	TRBV10-3	TRBJ1-4	TRBD1	CAIKGTGSEKLFF	TGTGCCATCAAGGGGACAGGGAGCGAAAAACTGTTTTTT
few	TRBV6-6	TRBJ1-5	NA	CASSYNRASNQPQHF	TGTGCCAGCAGTTACAACAGGGCTAGCAATCAGCCCCAGCATTTT
NA	TRBV15	TRBJ1-5	NA	CATGEGYQPQHF	TGTGCCACGGGGGAGGGTTATCAGCCCCAGCATTTT
NA	TRBV2	TRBJ2-7	NA	CASSVERYEQYF	TGTGCCAGCAGTGTCGAAAGATACGAGCAGTACTTC
NA	TRBV2	TRBJ1-5	TRBD1	CASSRDRGSQPQHF	TGTGCCAGCAGCCGGGACAGGGGCTCTCAGCCCCAGCATTTT
NA	TRBV6-5	TRBJ1-4	NA	CASRTGYEKLFF	TGTGCCAGCCGGACGGGTTATGAAAAACTGTTTTTT